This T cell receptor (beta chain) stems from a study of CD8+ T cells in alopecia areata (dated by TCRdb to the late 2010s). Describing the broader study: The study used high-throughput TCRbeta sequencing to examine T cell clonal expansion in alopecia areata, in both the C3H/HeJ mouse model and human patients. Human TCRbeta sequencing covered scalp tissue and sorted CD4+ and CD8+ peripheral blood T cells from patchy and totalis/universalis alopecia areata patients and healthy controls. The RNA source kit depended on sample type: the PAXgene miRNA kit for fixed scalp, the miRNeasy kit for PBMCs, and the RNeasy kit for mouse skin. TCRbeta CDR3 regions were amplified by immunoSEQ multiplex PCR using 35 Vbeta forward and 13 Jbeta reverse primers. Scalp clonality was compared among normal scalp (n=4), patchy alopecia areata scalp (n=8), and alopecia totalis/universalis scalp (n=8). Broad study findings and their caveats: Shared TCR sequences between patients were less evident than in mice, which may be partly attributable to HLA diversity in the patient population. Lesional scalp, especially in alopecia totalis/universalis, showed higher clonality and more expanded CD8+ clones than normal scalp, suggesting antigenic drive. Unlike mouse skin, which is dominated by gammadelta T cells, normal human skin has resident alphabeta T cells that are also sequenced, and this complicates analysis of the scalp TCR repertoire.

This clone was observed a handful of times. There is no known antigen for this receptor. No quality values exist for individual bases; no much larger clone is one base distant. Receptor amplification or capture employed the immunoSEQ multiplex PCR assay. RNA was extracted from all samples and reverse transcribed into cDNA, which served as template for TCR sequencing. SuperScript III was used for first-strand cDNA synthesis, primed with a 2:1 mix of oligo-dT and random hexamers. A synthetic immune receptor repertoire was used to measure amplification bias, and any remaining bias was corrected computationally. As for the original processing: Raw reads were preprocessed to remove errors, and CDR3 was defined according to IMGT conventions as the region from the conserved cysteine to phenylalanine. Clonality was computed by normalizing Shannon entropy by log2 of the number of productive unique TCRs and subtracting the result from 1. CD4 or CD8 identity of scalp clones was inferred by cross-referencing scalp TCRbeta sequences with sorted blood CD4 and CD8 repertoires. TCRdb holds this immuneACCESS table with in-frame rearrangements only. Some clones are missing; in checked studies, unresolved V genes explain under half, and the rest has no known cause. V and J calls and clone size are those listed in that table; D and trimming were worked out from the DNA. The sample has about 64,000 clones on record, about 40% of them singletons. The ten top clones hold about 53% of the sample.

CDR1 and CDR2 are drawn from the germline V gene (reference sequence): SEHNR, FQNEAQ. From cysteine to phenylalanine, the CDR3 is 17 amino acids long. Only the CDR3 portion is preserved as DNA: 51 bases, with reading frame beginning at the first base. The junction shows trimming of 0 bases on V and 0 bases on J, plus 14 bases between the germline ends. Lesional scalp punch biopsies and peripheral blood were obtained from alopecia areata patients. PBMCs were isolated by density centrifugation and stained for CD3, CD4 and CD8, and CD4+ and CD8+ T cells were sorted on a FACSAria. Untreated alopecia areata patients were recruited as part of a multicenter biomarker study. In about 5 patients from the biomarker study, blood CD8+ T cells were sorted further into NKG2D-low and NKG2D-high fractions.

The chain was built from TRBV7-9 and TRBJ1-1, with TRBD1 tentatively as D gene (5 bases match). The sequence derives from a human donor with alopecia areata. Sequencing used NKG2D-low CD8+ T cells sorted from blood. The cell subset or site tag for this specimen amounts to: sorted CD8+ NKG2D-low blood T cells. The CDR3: CASSLAPGPRMNTEAFF. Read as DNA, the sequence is TGTGCCAGCAGCTTAGCTCCGGGGCCGAGGATGAACACTGAAGCTTTCTTT.